This entry is about one T cell receptor (beta chain). Its antigen is as yet unknown. Looked up from germline, CDR1 is GTSNPN and CDR2 is SVGIG (reference sequence). The length of the CDR3 is 13 residues. The V end lost 3 bases, the J end lost 0 bases, and 6 bases lay between the germline ends. The PCR made use of 60 Vbeta and 13 Jbeta primers. Clones were read by immunoSEQ multiplex PCR, and TCRdb kept only the in-frame ones, dropping some. The sample yields nearly 100,000 clones, approximately 76% seen once. The sample originates from a study of cytomegalovirus exposure and HLA in healthy donors. Overall study results and limits: Across HLA loci, a later analysis found differing TCR association rates, with DRB1 most and HLA-C fewest. The study reported that TCR beta sequences accurately predicted HLA-A and HLA-B alleles in most subjects.

Sequenced input: PBMCs. The TCR sequence derives from a woman aged 55-69 years in good health and CMV-seropositive. The chain uses TRBV30 and TRBJ1-5; D is uncertain. CDR3 bases: TGTGCCTGGAGCCGAGATAGCAATCAGCCCCAGCATTTT. It translates to CAWSRDSNQPQHF.